This T cell receptor (beta chain) was sequenced in a study of blood T cells in healthy people across ages. Study as a whole: There was about one barcoded beta molecule captured by template switching per two T cells.

Every sample had a minimum of 6.5 million PBMCs isolated. This clonotype was counted between two and nine times. Then a second PCR, running roughly 6 to 11 cycles, was carried out with a sample-barcoded 5' primer and a J-beta primer mix. Each single sample gave us at least 2.5 million CDR3-containing paired-end reads. TCRdb analysed the 5' RACE reads with MiXCR anew, one entry per CDR3 protein. The data contain some 850,000 distinct CDR3 sequences, more than 25% of them singletons. This same sample was also taken into another study, of T cells of mothers and their children.

This clonotype originated in a boy between 5 and 17 years old in good health. Sequencing was done on a sample of blood.

The CDR3 loop is CASSMRRGPLSIGANVLTF. The CDR3 DNA follows: TGCGCCAGCAGCATGAGGAGGGGCCCCCTTTCTATTGGGGCCAACGTCCTGACTTTC. The V call is TRBV5-1, the J call TRBJ2-6, with D possibly matching TRBD2 (6 bases). V gave up 4 bases and J gave up 3 bases, with 23 bases separating them. The length of the CDR3 is 19 residues. Per the germline V gene, CDR1 is SGHRS and CDR2 is YFSETQ. Combining the CDR3 with reference TRBV5-1 and TRBJ2-6 gives the whole variable domain KAGVTQTPRYLIKTRGQQVTLSCSPISGHRSVSWYQQTPGQGLQFLFEYFSETQRNKGNFPGRFSGRQFSNSRSEMNVSTLELGDSALYLCASSMRRGPLSIGANVLTFGAGSRLTVL.